The clone carrying this TCR beta chain was counted ten times or more. This sample is drawn from a study of T cells in Graves' hyperthyroidism and ophthalmopathy. Trimming took 6 bases from V and 5 from J; bases not matched to a gene: 6. The CDR3 has 14 amino acids. RNA transcripts provided the source from which TCR beta CDR3 regions were amplified. A first-round RT-PCR of the TCR CDR3 used the HTBI primer set. Using its own MiXCR run on the multiplex PCR reads, TCRdb lists one record per CDR3 protein. This table has 560,000 or so distinct CDR3 sequences, 15% to 20% appearing once. Isolation of PBMCs was performed on roughly 9 ml fresh peripheral blood.

The sample taken for sequencing was blood. The source is a man in his forties with Graves' ophthalmopathy. The rearrangement links TRBV12-3 or TRBV12-4 to TRBJ1-2, with 10 positions matching TRBD1. The CDR3 spells CASRPTGGRYGYTF. The CDR3 DNA reads as TGTGCCAGCAGACCGACAGGGGGCAGATATGGCTACACCTTC.